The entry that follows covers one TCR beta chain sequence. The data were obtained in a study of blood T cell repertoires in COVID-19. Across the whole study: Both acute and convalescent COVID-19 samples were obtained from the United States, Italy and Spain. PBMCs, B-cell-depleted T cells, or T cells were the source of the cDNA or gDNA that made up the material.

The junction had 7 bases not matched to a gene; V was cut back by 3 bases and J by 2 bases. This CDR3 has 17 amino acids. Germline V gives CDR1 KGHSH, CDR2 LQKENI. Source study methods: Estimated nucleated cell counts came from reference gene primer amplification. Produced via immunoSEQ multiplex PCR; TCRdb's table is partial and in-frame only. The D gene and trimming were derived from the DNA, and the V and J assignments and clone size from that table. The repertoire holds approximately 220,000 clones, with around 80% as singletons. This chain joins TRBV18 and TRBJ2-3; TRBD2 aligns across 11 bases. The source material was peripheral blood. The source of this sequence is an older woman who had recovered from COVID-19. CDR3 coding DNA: TGTGCCAGCTCACCCTTGGCTAGCGGGGGGAACACAGATACGCAGTATTTT. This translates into CASSPLASGGNTDTQYF.